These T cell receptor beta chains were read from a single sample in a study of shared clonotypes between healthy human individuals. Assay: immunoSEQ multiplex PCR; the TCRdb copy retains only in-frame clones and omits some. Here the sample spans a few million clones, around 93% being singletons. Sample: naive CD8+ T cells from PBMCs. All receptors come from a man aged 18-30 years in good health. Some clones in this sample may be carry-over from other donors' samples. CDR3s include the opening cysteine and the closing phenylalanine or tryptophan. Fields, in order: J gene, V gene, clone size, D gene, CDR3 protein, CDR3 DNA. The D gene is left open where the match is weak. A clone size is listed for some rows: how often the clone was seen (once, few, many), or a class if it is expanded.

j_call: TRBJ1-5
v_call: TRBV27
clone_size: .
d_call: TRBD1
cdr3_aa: CASSSTPPGTVSQPQHF
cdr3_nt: TGTGCCAGCAGTTCTACCCCACCTGGGACAGTGAGTCAGCCCCAGCATTTT

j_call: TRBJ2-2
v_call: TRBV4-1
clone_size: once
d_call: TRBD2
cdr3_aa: CASSQDSPGLAGGSTGELFF
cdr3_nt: TGCGCCAGCAGCCAAGATTCTCCGGGACTAGCGGGAGGAAGCACCGGGGAGCTGTTTTTT

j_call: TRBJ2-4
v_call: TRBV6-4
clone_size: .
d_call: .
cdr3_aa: CASSGRAKNIQYF
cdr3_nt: TGTGCCAGCAGTGGAAGAGCCAAAAACATTCAGTACTTC

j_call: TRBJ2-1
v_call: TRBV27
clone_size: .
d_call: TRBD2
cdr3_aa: CASSNLPGLAGNEQFF
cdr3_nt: TGTGCCAGCAGCAACTTGCCGGGACTAGCGGGCAATGAGCAGTTCTTC

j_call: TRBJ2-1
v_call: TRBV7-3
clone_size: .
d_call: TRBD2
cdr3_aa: CASSLMAGGDYNEQFF
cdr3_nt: TGTGCCAGCAGCTTAATGGCGGGAGGGGACTACAATGAGCAGTTCTTC

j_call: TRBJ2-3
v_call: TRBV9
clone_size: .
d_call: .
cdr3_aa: CASSEGRSTSTDTQYF
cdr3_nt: TGTGCCAGCAGCGAAGGACGGTCGACTAGCACAGATACGCAGTATTTT

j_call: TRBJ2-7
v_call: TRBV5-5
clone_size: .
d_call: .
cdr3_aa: CASSSVTLGASYEQYF
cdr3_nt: TGTGCCAGCAGCTCCGTGACCTTAGGAGCCTCCTACGAGCAGTACTTC

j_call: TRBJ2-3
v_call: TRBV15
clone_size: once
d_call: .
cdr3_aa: CATSRDPGLLHPSTDTQYF
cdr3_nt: TGTGCCACCAGCAGAGATCCAGGGTTACTCCACCCTAGCACAGATACGCAGTATTTT

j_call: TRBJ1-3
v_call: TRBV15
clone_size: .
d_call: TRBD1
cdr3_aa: CATSTDRGTGNTIYF
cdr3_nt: TGTGCCACCAGCACCGACAGGGGCACTGGAAACACCATATATTTT

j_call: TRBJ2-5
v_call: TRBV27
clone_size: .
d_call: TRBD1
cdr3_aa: CASRLTGGSSWETQYF
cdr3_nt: TGTGCCAGCAGATTAACAGGGGGTAGTAGTTGGGAGACCCAGTACTTC

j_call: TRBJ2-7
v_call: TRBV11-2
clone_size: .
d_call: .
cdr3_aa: CASSLDGDRTPYEQYF
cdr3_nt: TGTGCCAGCAGCTTAGATGGCGATAGGACCCCCTACGAGCAGTACTTC

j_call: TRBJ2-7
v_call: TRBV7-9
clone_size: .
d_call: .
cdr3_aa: CASSHPRTEFSYEQYF
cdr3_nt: TGTGCCAGCAGCCACCCCCGGACGGAGTTCTCCTACGAGCAGTACTTC

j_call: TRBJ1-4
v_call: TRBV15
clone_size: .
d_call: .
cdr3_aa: CATSRSRQAPNEKLFF
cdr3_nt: TGTGCCACCAGCAGATCCCGACAGGCCCCTAATGAAAAACTGTTTTTT

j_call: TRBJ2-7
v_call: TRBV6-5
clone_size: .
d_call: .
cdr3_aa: CASSPGPGSPYEQYF
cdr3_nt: TGTGCCAGCAGCCCAGGTCCCGGCAGTCCCTACGAGCAGTACTTC

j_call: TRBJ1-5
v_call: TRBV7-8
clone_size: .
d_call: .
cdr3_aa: CASSKGWNSNQPQHF
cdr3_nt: TGTGCCAGCAGCAAAGGGTGGAATAGCAATCAGCCCCAGCATTTT

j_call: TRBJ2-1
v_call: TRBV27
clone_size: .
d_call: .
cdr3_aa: CASSLPPYSYNEQFF
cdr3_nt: TGTGCCAGCAGTTTGCCCCCCTATTCCTACAATGAGCAGTTCTTC

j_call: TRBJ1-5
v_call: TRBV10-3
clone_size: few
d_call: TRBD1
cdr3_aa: CAISELGTGLDQPQHF
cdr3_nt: TGTGCCATCAGTGAGCTAGGGACAGGGTTAGATCAGCCCCAGCATTTT

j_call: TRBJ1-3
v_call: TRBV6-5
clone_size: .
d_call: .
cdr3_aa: CASSYSSLLQNTIYF
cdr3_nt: TGTGCCAGCAGTTACTCGAGTCTTCTTCAGAACACCATATATTTT

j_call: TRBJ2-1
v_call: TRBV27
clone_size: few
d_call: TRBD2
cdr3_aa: CASSLRLAGVHEQFF
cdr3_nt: TGTGCCAGCAGTTTACGACTAGCGGGAGTCCATGAGCAGTTCTTC

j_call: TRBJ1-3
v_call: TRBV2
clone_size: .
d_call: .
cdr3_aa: CASSETPGSGNTIYF
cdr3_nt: TGTGCCAGCAGTGAAACTCCAGGCTCTGGAAACACCATATATTTT

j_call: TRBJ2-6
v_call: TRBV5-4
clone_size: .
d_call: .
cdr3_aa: CASSLIGSGANVLTF
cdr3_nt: TGTGCCAGCAGCTTGATTGGTTCTGGGGCCAACGTCCTGACTTTC

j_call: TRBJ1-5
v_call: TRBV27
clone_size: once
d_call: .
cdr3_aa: CASSSSGSNQPQHF
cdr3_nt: TGTGCCAGCAGTTCCTCAGGGAGCAATCAGCCCCAGCATTTT

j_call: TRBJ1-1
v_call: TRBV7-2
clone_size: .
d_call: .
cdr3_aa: CASSLGLLLPPEAFF
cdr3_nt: TGTGCCAGCAGCTTAGGACTCTTACTTCCCCCTGAAGCTTTCTTT

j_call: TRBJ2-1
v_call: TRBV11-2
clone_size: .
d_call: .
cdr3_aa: CASSLDVSGSSYNEQFF
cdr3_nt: TGTGCCAGCAGCTTAGATGTGTCAGGTAGTTCCTACAATGAGCAGTTCTTC

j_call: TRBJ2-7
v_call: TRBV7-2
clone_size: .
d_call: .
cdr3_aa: CASSLSWYGGYEQYF
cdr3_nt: TGTGCCAGCAGCTTATCTTGGTATGGGGGTTACGAGCAGTACTTC

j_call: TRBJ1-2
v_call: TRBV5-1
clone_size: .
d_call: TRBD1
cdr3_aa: CASSLGTGPDRYGYTF
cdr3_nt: TGCGCCAGCAGCTTGGGGACAGGCCCTGATCGGTATGGCTACACCTTC

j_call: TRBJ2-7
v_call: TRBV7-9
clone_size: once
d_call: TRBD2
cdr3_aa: CASLAPASGRVGEQYF
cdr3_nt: TGTGCCAGCCTGGCCCCGGCTAGCGGGAGAGTAGGGGAGCAGTACTTC

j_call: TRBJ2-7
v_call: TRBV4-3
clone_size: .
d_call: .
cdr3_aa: CASSQDLSGSSYEQYF
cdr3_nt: TGCGCCAGCAGCCAAGATCTGAGCGGCAGCTCCTACGAGCAGTACTTC